Reported below is one TCR beta chain. The germline gives CDR1 SQVTM, CDR2 ANQGSEA. CDR3 length: 14 residues. V dropped 3 bases and J dropped 0 bases, with 9 bases sitting between them. This specimen comes from a study of blood T cell repertoires in COVID-19. TCRdb's table, derived via immunoSEQ multiplex PCR, lists solely in-frame clones and lacks some. The table lists about 410,000 clones, 89% of them singletons. The sample consisted of peripheral blood. This chain connects TRBV29-1 to TRBJ1-5; no reliable D call. This receptor was obtained from a woman aged 40 to 55 with COVID-19, enrolled during active disease. CDR3 in amino acids: CSVEETDSNQPQHF. CDR3 nucleotide sequence: TGCAGCGTTGAGGAGACGGATAGCAATCAGCCCCAGCATTTT.